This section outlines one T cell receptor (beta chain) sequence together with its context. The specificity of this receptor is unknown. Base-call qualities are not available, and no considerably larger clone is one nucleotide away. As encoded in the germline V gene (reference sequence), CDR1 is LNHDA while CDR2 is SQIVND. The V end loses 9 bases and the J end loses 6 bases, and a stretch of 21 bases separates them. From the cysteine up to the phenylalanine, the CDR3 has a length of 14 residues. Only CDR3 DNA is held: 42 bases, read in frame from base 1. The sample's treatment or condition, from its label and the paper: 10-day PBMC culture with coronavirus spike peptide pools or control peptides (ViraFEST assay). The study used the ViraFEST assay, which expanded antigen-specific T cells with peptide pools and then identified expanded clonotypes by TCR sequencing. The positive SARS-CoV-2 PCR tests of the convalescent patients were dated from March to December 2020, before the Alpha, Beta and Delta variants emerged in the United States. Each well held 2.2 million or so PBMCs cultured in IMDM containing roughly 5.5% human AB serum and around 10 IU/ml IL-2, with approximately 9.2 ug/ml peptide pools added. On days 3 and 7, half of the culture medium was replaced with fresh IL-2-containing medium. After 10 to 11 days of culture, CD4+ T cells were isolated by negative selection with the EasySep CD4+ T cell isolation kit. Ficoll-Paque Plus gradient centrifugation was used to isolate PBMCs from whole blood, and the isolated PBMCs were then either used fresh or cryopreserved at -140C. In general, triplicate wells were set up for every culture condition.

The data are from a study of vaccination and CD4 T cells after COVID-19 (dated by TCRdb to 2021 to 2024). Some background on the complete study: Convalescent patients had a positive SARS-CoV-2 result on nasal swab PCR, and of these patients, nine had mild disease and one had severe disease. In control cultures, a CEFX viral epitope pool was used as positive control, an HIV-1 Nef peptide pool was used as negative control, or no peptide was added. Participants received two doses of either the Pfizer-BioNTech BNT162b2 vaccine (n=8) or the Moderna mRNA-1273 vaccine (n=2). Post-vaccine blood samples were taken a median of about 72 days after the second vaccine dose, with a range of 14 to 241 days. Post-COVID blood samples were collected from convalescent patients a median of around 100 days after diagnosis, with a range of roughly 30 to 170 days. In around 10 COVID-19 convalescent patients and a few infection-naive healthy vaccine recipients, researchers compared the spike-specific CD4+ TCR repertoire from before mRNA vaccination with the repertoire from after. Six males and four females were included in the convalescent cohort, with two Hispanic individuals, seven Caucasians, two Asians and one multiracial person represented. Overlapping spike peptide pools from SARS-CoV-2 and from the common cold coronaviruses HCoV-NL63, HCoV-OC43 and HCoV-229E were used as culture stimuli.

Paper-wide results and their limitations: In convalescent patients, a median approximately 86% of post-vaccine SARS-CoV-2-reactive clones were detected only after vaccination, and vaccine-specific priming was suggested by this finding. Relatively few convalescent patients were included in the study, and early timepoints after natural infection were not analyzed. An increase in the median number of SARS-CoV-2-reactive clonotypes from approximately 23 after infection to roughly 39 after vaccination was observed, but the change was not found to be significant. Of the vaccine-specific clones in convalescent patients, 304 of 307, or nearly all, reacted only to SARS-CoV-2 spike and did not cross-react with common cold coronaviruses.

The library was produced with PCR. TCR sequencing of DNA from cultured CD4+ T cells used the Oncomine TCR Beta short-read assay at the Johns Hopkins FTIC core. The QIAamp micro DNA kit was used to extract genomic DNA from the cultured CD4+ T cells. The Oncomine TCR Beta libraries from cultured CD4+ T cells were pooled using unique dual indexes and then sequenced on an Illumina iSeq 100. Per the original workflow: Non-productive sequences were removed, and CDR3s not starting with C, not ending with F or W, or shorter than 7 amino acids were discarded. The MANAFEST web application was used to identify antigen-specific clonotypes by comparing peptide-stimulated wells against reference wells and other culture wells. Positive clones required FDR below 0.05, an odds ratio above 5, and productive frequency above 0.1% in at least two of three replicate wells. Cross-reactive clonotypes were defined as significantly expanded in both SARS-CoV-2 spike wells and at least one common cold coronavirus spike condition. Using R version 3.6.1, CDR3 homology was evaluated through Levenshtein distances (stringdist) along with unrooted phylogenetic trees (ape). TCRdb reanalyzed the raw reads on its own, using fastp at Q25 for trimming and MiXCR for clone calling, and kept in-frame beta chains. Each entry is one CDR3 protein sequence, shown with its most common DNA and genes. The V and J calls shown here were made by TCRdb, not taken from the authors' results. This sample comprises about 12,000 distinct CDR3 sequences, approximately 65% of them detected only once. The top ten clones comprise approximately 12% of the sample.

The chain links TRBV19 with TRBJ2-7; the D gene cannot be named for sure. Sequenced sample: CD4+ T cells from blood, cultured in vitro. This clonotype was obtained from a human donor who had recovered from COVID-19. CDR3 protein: CASSRNPRVGEQYF. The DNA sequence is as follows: TGTGCCAGCTCTCGCAACCCAAGGGTAGGCGAGCAGTACTTC.